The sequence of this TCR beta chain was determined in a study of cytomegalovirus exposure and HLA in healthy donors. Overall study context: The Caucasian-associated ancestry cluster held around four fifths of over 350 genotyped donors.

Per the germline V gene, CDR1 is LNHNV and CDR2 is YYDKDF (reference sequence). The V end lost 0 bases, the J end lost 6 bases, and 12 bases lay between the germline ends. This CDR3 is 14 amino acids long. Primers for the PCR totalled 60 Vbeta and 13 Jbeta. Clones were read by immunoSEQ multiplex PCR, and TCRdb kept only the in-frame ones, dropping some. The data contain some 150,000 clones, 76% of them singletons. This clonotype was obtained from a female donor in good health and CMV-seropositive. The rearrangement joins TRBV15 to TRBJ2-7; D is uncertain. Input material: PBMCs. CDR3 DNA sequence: TGTGCCACCAGCAGAGATCGGGTATTGGGCGAGCAGTACTTC. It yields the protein CATSRDRVLGEQYF. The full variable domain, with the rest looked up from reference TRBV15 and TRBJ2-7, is DAMVIQNPRYQVTQFGKPVTLSCSQTLNHNVMYWYQQKSSQAPKLLFHYYDKDFNNEADTPDNFQSRRPNTSFCFLDIRSPGLGDTAMYLCATSRDRVLGEQYFGPGTRLTVT.